The 3 T cell receptor beta chains presented below share a single source sample, sequenced in a study of shared clonotypes between healthy human individuals. Method: immunoSEQ multiplex PCR; TCRdb's copy keeps in-frame clones and lacks some. Of 700,000 or so clones detected, approximately 75% appear once; the ten largest clones hold 1.8%. The sample consisted of memory CD4+ T cells sorted from blood. Subset here: CD45RA-negative fraction. The source of these receptors is a young woman in good health.

This clone has a single count. CDR3 nucleotides: TGTGCCAGCAGCCCACGGGTGGGCAGGGGGCACGACGAGCAGTACTTC. Translating it yields CASSPRVGRGHDEQYF. V is TRBV13 and J is TRBJ2-7; 8 nucleotides match TRBD1. The CDR3 is 16 amino acids. V shed 5 bases and J 5 bases; nucleotides not matched to a gene: 14. In germline, CDR1 is PRHDT, CDR2 FYEKMQ (reference sequence).

The V gene is TRBV7-3, the J gene TRBJ1-1, with D possibly TRBD1 on 5 matching bases. Germline CDR1 and CDR2: SGHTA and FQGTGA. V lost 2 bases and J lost 4, with 8 bases in between. The CDR3 totals 13 residues. The CDR3 loop reads CASSLGGVTEAFF. Here the CDR3 DNA reads TGTGCCAGCAGCTTAGGAGGGGTCACTGAAGCTTTCTTT.

This clone was recorded once. The V call is TRBV20-1, the J call TRBJ1-1, with unresolved D. The V gene lost 2 bases and the J gene lost 8 bases, with 9 bases spanning the gap. The CDR3 runs to 11 residues. From germline, CDR1 is DFQATT and CDR2 SNEGSKA (reference sequence). DNA for the CDR3: TGCAGTGCTAGACAGCTTCAAGAAGCTTTCTTT. Amino acid sequence: CSARQLQEAFF.